The rows below give T cell receptor beta chains drawn from one sample of a study of memory CD4+ T cells and cytomegalovirus serostatus. Generated by immunoSEQ multiplex PCR, the TCRdb table keeps only in-frame clones and is missing some. Of 75,000 to 90,000 clones listed, approximately 80% were seen once; the top ten hold roughly 0.85%. Sequencing was performed on memory CD4+ T cells from blood. The source of these receptors is an adult in good health and CMV-seronegative. CDR3s include the opening cysteine and the closing phenylalanine or tryptophan. A D gene is named only where the DNA matches it firmly. Some rows mark clone size as missing; the rest say once, few, many or name a class of expanded clone.

TRBD1 | TRBJ1-2 | TRBV9 | . | TGTGCCAGCAGCGCCGGGACAGCCAACTATGGCTACACCTTC | CASSAGTANYGYTF
TRBD1 | TRBJ2-7 | TRBV5-1 | . | TGCGCCAGCAGCTTAAGGACAGGGGGCGGGAACGAGCAGTACTTC | CASSLRTGGGNEQYF
. | TRBJ1-1 | TRBV6-5 | . | TGTGCCAGCAGTTACCGGAGTGAAGCTTTCTTT | CASSYRSEAFF
. | TRBJ1-5 | TRBV28 | . | TGTGCCACCCTACCTATCGGGCATCAGCCCCAGCATTTT | CATLPIGHQPQHF
. | TRBJ2-2 | TRBV7-9 | . | TGTGCCAGCAGCTTAGCGGGACGGGCGAACACCGGGGAGCTGTTTTTT | CASSLAGRANTGELFF
TRBD1 | TRBJ1-6 | TRBV4-1 | . | TGCGCCAGCAGCCATCCGGTCACAGGGGATAATTCACCCCTCCACTTT | CASSHPVTGDNSPLHF
. | TRBJ1-2 | TRBV6-1 | . | TGTGCCAGCAGTGAAGCAGGGGCTAACTATGGCTACACCTTC | CASSEAGANYGYTF
TRBD1 | TRBJ1-4 | TRBV10-3 | few | TGTGCCATCAGGGGACAGTCTAATGAAAAACTGTTTTTT | CAIRGQSNEKLFF
TRBD1 | TRBJ1-3 | TRBV30 | . | TGTGCCTGGGGACAGGGCTACTCTGGAAACACCATATATTTT | CAWGQGYSGNTIYF
. | TRBJ1-5 | TRBV28 | . | TGTGCCAGCAGTCCCCCCCAGGATAGCAATCAGCCCCAGCATTTT | CASSPPQDSNQPQHF
TRBD1 | TRBJ1-1 | TRBV19 | . | TGTGCCAGTAGACGACAGGGGCTGGGGAACACTGAAGCTTTCTTT | CASRRQGLGNTEAFF
TRBD1 | TRBJ2-7 | TRBV9 | once | TGTGCCAGCAGCGGCGCCGGGGACAGGGGAATAAGCGAGCAGTACTTC | CASSGAGDRGISEQYF
. | TRBJ2-1 | TRBV7-8 | once | TGTGCCAGCAGGAGCAAGGAGGGGTCCTACAATGAGCAGTTCTTC | CASRSKEGSYNEQFF
. | TRBJ1-3 | TRBV7-8 | . | TGTGCCAGCAGCTCCCGCAGGTTCTCTGGAAACACCATATATTTT | CASSSRRFSGNTIYF
. | TRBJ1-2 | TRBV2 | few | TGTGCCAGCAGTGTTAGGCAGCATGGCTACACCTTC | CASSVRQHGYTF
TRBD1 | TRBJ1-4 | TRBV27 | . | TGTGCCAGCAGTTTATTAGGGCTCGGGACAGGGGACGAAAAACTGTTTTTT | CASSLLGLGTGDEKLFF
. | TRBJ2-2 | TRBV5-1 | . | TGCGCCAGCAGCTTACAGGCCCCCACGGAAGAGGAGCTGTTTTTT | CASSLQAPTEEELFF
TRBD2 | TRBJ2-1 | TRBV7-9 | . | TGTGCCAGCAGCTTCCTTAGCGGGAAATTGGATGAGCAGTTCTTC | CASSFLSGKLDEQFF
. | TRBJ2-5 | TRBV4-3 | . | TGCGCCAGCAGCCAAGATCTAAGGGAGACCCAGTACTTC | CASSQDLRETQYF
TRBD1 | TRBJ1-5 | TRBV9 | . | TGTGCCAGCAGCGGGGACAGGGGAGGCCAGCCCCAGCATTTT | CASSGDRGGQPQHF
TRBD1 | TRBJ1-1 | TRBV5-6 | . | TGTGCCAGCAGTCTGGCGGACAGGGGGTTGAACACTGAAGCTTTCTTT | CASSLADRGLNTEAFF
. | TRBJ2-7 | TRBV5-1 | . | TGCGCCAGCAGCTCCACAGGGATGTCCTACGAGCAGTACTTC | CASSSTGMSYEQYF
. | TRBJ1-2 | TRBV28 | few | TGTGCCAGCAGTTACGGGACACCATATGGCTACACCTTC | CASSYGTPYGYTF
. | TRBJ1-1 | TRBV28 | . | TGTGCCAGCAGTTTTCCGGGGAGCGGCATGAACACTGAAGCTTTCTTT | CASSFPGSGMNTEAFF
. | TRBJ1-2 | TRBV7-9 | . | TGTGCCAGCAGTTCTCGGACAGAGGGGGGCTACACCTTC | CASSSRTEGGYTF
. | TRBJ2-3 | TRBV7-3 | . | TGTGCCAGCAGCGCCCAGGGTGGTGGCACAGATACGCAGTATTTT | CASSAQGGGTDTQYF
TRBD2 | TRBJ2-1 | TRBV4-1 | . | TGCGCCAGCAGCCAGCCCACTAGCGGGGGGGCGTATGAGCAGTTCTTC | CASSQPTSGGAYEQFF
TRBD2 | TRBJ2-7 | TRBV5-1 | few | TGCGCCAGCAGCGGTGGGGGGACTAGGGGCTACGAGCAGTACTTC | CASSGGGTRGYEQYF
. | TRBJ2-1 | TRBV5-1 | once | TGCGCCAGCAGCTTGGCAGTACTGGTATACAATGAGCAGTTCTTC | CASSLAVLVYNEQFF
. | TRBJ2-1 | TRBV4-1 | . | TGCGCCAGCAGCCAAGTGGCAGGGGTGTACGAGCAGTTCTTC | CASSQVAGVYEQFF
. | TRBJ1-4 | TRBV2 | few | TGTGCCAGCATCGTCGGAGGGGCGGGGAATGAAAAACTGTTTTTT | CASIVGGAGNEKLFF
. | TRBJ1-1 | TRBV18 | . | TGTGCCAGCTCATCCGACTCCACTGAAGCTTTCTTT | CASSSDSTEAFF
. | TRBJ2-1 | TRBV2 | . | TGTGCCAGCAGTGGGACGGACCGTAATGAGCAGTTCTTC | CASSGTDRNEQFF
. | TRBJ1-1 | TRBV5-5 | few | TGTGCCAGCAGCTTGGGGTTGATGAACACTGAAGCTTTCTTT | CASSLGLMNTEAFF
. | TRBJ1-1 | TRBV30 | many | TGTGCCTGTGAAAGGAACACTGAAGCTTTCTTT | CACERNTEAFF
TRBD1 | TRBJ1-1 | TRBV18 | . | TGTGCCAGCTCACCTTCCGGACAGGGAGACACTGAAGCTTTCTTT | CASSPSGQGDTEAFF
. | TRBJ2-1 | TRBV11-3 | . | TGTGCCAGCAGCTTCGGACACGGAGGTGGTGAGCAGTTCTTC | CASSFGHGGGEQFF
. | TRBJ2-7 | TRBV5-8 | . | TGTGCCAGCACCCAGACGGGCTACGAGCAGTACTTC | CASTQTGYEQYF
. | TRBJ2-7 | TRBV28 | . | TGTGCCAGCAGTTCTTCCACCCGGGACAAGAACTTC | CASSSSTRDKNF
. | TRBJ1-6 | TRBV30 | . | TGTGCCTGGAGTACAGGGAATTCACCCCTCCACTTT | CAWSTGNSPLHF
TRBD2 | TRBJ2-3 | TRBV5-1 | . | TGCGCCAGCAGCTTGGCTACTAGCGAGTCCACAGATACGCAGTATTTT | CASSLATSESTDTQYF
. | TRBJ2-2 | TRBV6-5 | . | TGTGCCAGCAGTTACTCGGGGTTCACCGGGGAGCTGTTTTTT | CASSYSGFTGELFF